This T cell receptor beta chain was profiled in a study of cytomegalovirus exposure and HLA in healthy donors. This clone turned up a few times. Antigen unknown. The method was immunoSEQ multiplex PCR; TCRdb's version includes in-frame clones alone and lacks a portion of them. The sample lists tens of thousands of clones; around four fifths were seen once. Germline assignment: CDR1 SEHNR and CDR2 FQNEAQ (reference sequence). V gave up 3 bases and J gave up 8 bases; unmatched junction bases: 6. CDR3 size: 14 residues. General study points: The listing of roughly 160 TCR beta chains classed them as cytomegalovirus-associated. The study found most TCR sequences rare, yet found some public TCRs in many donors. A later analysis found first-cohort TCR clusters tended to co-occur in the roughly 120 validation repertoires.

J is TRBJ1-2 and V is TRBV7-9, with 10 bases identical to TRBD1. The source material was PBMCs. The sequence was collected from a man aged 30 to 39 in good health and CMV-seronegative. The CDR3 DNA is TGTGCCAGCAGCTTCGGACAGGGGGGCCTGGGCTACACCTTC. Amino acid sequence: CASSFGQGGLGYTF. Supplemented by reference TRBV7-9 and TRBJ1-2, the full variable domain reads DTGVSQNPRHKITKRGQNVTFRCDPISEHNRLYWYRQTLGQGPEFLTYFQNEAQLEKSRLLSDRFSAERPKGSFSTLEIQRTEQGDSAMYLCASSFGQGGLGYTFGSGTRLTVV.